This is a list of T cell receptor beta chains from one sample in a study of blood T cell repertoires in COVID-19. Generated by immunoSEQ multiplex PCR, the TCRdb table keeps only in-frame clones and is missing some. The table records approximately 220,000 clones, under 90% of them present only once. The sequenced material came from PBMCs or T cells enriched from blood (not recorded which). These receptors were obtained from a young woman with acute COVID-19. The CDR3 runs from the conserved cysteine through the conserved F or W. The order of the fields is V gene, D gene, J gene, CDR3 protein. D genes are given only for firm matches.

>TRBV9|TRBD1|TRBJ2-3
CASSEGDRLTDTQYF
>TRBV2|TRBD1|TRBJ1-2
CASISQGARGYTF
>TRBV4-1|TRBD2|TRBJ2-5
CASSFGGAEETQYF
>TRBV11-2|-|TRBJ1-2
CASSLGRVTGYTF
>TRBV29-1|TRBD1|TRBJ1-2
CSVVPGTGRAKGDGYTF
>TRBV19|-|TRBJ2-7
CARTLPGSNEQYF
>TRBV4-1|-|TRBJ1-1
CASSQNSGVPLEAFF
>TRBV24-1|-|TRBJ2-1
CATSDLGTGRGEQFF
>TRBV5-8|-|TRBJ1-1
CASSLIGPTEAFF
>TRBV5-6|TRBD1|TRBJ2-2
CASSPLTGGSGELFF
>TRBV29-1|TRBD1|TRBJ2-1
CSVELWDRPSGEQFF
>TRBV5-6|-|TRBJ2-7
CASSSLPGAVYEQYF
>TRBV14|-|TRBJ1-1
CASSQYDRNTEAFF
>TRBV2|TRBD1|TRBJ1-5
CASSDSTGEQPQHF
>TRBV7-9|-|TRBJ1-3
CASSPDTGRRSGNTIYF
>TRBV19|TRBD1|TRBJ1-5
CASRLSPGGQPQHF
>TRBV10-3|-|TRBJ1-2
CAISEGAGYTF
>TRBV4-3|-|TRBJ2-3
CASSQEPWPPELQYF
>TRBV5-1|-|TRBJ1-4
CASSGEVGNNEKLFF
>TRBV7-2|TRBD1|TRBJ1-2
CASSFGTGGGYTF
>TRBV6-2/TRBV6-3|-|TRBJ1-1
CASSYSGTYGEAFF
>TRBV7-2|-|TRBJ1-4
CASSLQEKLFF
>TRBV30|TRBD1|TRBJ1-4
CAWTDRGFEKLFF
>TRBV28|TRBD2|TRBJ2-7
CASSPSGVAGIYEQYF
>TRBV5-5|-|TRBJ2-7
CASSLNTGHHYEQYF
>TRBV4-3|-|TRBJ2-3
CASSQATPDTQYF
>TRBV6-5|TRBD1|TRBJ1-5
CASSPDRASNQPQHF
>TRBV5-8|-|TRBJ1-2
CASSLAGNGYTF
>TRBV11-2|TRBD1|TRBJ2-7
CASSLGSRDRERNEQYF
>TRBV6-2/TRBV6-3|-|TRBJ1-1
CASSYGWGGNTEAFF
>TRBV12-3/TRBV12-4|-|TRBJ1-2
CASSLGHNGYTF
>TRBV11-2|TRBD2|TRBJ2-5
CASSQGNAGGEETQYF
>TRBV7-8|-|TRBJ2-7
CASSLDVGESSYEQYF
>TRBV12-3/TRBV12-4|-|TRBJ1-1
CASSSAGEAFF